This T cell receptor beta chain derives from a study of blood T cells in healthy people across ages. Each donor gave ten milliliters of peripheral blood. This clonotype was observed a few times. The antigen is unknown. The study, taken as a whole, reports: Possibly confounding the expanded clonotype changes was the fact that donor CMV status was unknown. Researchers judged that diversity estimates from one million T cells fell short of true values. Roughly linearly, TCR beta diversity per million T cells fell as age increased.

Germline V gene lookup returns CDR1 SGHRS and CDR2 YFSETQ. Deletions cut 4 bases from V and 8 bases from J, with 22 bases between. The length of the CDR3 is 16 residues. The second PCR ran about 7 to 12 cycles with a sample-barcoded 5' primer and J-beta primers. TCRdb ran MiXCR on the 5' RACE reads and lists one entry per CDR3 protein. The table lists around 970,000 distinct CDR3 sequences, just over 50% of them singletons, with 20% to 25% in the top ten. The chain employs TRBV5-1 and TRBJ2-1, with a possible D match to TRBD1 (5 bases). Sequenced: blood. This TCR came from a woman aged 55-75 years in good health. The CDR3: CASSHLRVPSADEQFF. In DNA form, the CDR3 reads TGCGCCAGCAGCCACCTCAGGGTTCCGTCTGCCGATGAGCAGTTCTTC.